The present entry profiles one T cell receptor beta chain with its context. The sample originates from a study of blood T cell repertoires in COVID-19. Study overall: Material from acute and convalescent COVID-19 was sourced from the United States, Italy and Spain. Nucleic acid was either cDNA or gDNA, and it came from T cells, B-cell-depleted T cells, or PBMCs.

As originally analysed: Reference gene primer amplification yielded estimated nucleated cell counts. Libraries were prepared by immunoSEQ multiplex PCR; TCRdb keeps only in-frame clonotypes and omits some of them. V and J calls and clone size follow that table, whereas D and trimming were derived from the DNA. The sample lists fewer than 85,000 clones, 65% to 90% occurring once. The sequenced sample was peripheral blood. The clonotype originates from a woman in her sixties or seventies with acute or convalescent COVID-19.

CDR3: CASSPSGTGAKPQHF. As DNA, the CDR3 is TGTGCCAGCAGCCCTTCCGGGACAGGGGCGAAGCCCCAGCATTTT. V and J are TRBV3-1 (or the pseudogene TRBV3-2) and TRBJ1-5; 10 nucleotides agree with TRBD1. Germline-derived CDR1 and CDR2 are LGHDT and YNNKEL (reference sequence). The CDR3 spans 15 residues. The junction had 8 bases not matched to a gene; V was cut back by 4 bases and J by 8 bases.